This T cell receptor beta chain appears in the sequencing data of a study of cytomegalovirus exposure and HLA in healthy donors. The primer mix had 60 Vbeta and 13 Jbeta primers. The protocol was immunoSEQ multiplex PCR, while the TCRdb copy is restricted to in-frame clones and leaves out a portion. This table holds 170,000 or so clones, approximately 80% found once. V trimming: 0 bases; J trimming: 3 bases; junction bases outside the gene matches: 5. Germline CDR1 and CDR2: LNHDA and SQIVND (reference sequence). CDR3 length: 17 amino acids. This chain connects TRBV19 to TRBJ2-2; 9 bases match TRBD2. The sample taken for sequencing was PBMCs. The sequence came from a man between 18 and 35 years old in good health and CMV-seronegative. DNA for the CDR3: TGTGCCAGTAGTATAGATTTAGCGGGAGTCTACACCGGGGAGCTGTTTTTT. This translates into CASSIDLAGVYTGELFF.